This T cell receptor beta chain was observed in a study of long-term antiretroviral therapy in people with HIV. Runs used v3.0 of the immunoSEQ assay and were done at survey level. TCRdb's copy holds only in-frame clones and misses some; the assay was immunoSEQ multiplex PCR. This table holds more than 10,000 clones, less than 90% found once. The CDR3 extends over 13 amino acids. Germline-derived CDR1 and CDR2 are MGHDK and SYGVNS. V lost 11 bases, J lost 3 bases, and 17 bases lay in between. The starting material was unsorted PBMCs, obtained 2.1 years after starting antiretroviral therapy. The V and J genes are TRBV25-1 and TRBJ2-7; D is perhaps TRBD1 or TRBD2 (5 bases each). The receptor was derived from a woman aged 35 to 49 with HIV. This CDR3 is CALQGTQHYEQYF. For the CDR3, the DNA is TGTGCCTTGCAAGGGACCCAGCACTACGAGCAGTACTTC.